The clone carrying this T cell receptor beta chain has more than one count but fewer than ten. This sample is part of a study of identical twins. TCRdb reprocessed the 5' RACE reads with MiXCR, giving one entry per CDR3 protein. The sample lists hundreds of thousands of distinct CDR3 sequences, about 18% occurring once. V was pared by 1 base and J by 0 bases, with 5 bases of the junction left unmatched. The CDR3 has 15 residues. CDR1 and CDR2 (germline): DFQATT, SNEGSKA (reference sequence). Another study also made use of these data, one on T cells expressing NK-cell markers. As that study records: Expanded clones of NKG2C+ T cells had an unclear HCMV specificity.

Sequencing used PBMCs. The chain is built from TRBV20-1 and TRBJ2-7; TRBD2 agrees at 8 bases. This TCR was recovered from a woman between 18 and 29 years old in good health. The CDR3 reads CSARGSSGDSYEQYF. CDR3 nucleotide sequence: TGCAGTGCTAGAGGGAGTAGCGGGGACTCCTACGAGCAGTACTTC.